This T cell receptor beta chain was recovered during a study of T cell responses to AZD1222 COVID-19 vaccine. Study findings and constraints: A mostly white British donor set with more females was recruited, and clonal diversity was possibly underestimated.

The CDR3 is made up of 14 amino acids. The ends lost 5 bases at V and 8 bases at J; junction bases unmatched: 6. Germline CDR1 reads MDHEN; CDR2 reads SYDVKM. Assay: immunoSEQ multiplex PCR; the TCRdb copy retains only in-frame clones and omits some. The sample has 55,000 to 80,000 clones; around 84% are singletons. Comment on this clone: Its antigen is still unknown.

This chain joins TRBV28 and TRBJ1-3, with TRBD1 matching over 10 bases. The TCR sequence derives from an adult in good health. Sequencing was performed on peripheral blood, taken on day 0 of AZD1222 vaccination. This CDR3 is CASSLRQGAYTIYF. CDR3 coding DNA: TGTGCCAGCAGTCTACGACAGGGGGCTTACACCATATATTTT. Combining the CDR3 with reference TRBV28 and TRBJ1-3 gives the whole variable domain DVKVTQSSRYLVKRTGEKVFLECVQDMDHENMFWYRQDPGLGLRLIYFSYDVKMKEKGDIPEGYSVSREKKERFSLILESASTNQTSMYLCASSLRQGAYTIYFGEGSWLTVV.